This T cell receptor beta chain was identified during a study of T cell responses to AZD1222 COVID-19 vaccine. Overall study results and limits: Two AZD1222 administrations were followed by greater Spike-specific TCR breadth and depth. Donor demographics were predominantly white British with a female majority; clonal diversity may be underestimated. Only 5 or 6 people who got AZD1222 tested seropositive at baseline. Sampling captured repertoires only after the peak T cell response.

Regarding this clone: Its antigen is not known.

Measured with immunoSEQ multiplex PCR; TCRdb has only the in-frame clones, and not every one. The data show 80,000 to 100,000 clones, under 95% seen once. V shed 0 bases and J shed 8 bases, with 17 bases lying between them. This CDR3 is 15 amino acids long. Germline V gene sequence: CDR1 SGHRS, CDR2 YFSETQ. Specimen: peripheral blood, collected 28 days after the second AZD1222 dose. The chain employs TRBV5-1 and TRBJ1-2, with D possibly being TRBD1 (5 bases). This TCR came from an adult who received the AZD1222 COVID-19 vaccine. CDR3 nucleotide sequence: TGCGCCAGCAGCTTGGCTTGGGGGGGAGATGTCGGCTACACCTTC. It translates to CASSLAWGGDVGYTF.